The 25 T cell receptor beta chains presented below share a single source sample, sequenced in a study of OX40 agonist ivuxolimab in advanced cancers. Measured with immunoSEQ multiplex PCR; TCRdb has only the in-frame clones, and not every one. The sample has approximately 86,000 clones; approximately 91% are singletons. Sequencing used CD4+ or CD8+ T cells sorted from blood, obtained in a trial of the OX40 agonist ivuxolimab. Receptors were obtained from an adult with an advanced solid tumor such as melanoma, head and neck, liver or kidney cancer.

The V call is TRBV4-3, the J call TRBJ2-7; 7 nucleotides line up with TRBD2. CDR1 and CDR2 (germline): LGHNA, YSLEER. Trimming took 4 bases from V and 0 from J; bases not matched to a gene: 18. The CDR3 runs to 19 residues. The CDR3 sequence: CASSRASSGETSSSYEQYF. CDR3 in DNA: TGCGCCAGCAGCCGTGCGTCTAGCGGCGAGACTTCGAGCTCCTACGAGCAGTACTTC.

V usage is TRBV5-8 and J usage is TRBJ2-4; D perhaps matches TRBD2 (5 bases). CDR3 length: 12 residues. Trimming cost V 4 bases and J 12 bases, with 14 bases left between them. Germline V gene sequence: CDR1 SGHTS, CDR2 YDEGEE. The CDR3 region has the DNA TGTGCCAGCAGCGGGAGCACATTCCCTCAGTACTTC. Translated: CASSGSTFPQYF.

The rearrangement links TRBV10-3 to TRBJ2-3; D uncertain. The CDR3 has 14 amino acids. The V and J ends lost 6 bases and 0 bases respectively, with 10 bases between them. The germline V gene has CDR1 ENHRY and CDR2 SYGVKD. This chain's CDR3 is CAISPTTSTDTQYF. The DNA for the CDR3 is TGTGCCATCAGCCCGACAACTAGCACAGATACGCAGTATTTT.

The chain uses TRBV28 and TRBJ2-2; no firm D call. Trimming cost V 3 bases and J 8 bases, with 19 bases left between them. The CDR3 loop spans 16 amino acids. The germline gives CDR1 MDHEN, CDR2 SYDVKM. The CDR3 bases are TGTGCCAGCAGTTTGATGCCCCCTAGTGGTGTAGGGGAGCTGTTTTTT. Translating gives CASSLMPPSGVGELFF.

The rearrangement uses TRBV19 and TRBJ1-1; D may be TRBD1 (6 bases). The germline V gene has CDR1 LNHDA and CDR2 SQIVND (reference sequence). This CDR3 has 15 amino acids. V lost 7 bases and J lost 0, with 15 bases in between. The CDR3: CASTEGGFMNTEAFF. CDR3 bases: TGTGCCAGTACGGAGGGGGGTTTCATGAACACTGAAGCTTTCTTT.

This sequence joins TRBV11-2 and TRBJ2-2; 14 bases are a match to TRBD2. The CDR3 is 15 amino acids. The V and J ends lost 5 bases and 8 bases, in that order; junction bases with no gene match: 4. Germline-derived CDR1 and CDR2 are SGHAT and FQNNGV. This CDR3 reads CASSIGLAGGGELFF. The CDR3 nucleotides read TGTGCCAGCAGCATTGGACTAGCGGGAGGTGGGGAGCTGTTTTTT.

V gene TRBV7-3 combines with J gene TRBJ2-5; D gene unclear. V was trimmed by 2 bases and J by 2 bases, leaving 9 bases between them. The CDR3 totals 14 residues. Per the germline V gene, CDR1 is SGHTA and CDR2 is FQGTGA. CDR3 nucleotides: TGTGCCAGCAGCTTAGGGAACATGCAAGAGACCCAGTACTTC. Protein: CASSLGNMQETQYF. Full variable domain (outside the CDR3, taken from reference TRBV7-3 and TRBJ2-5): GAGVSQTPSNKVTEKGKYVELRCDPISGHTALYWYRQSLGQGPEFLIYFQGTGAADDSGLPNDRFFAVRPEGSVSTLKIQRTERGDSAVYLCASSLGNMQETQYFGPGTRLLVL.

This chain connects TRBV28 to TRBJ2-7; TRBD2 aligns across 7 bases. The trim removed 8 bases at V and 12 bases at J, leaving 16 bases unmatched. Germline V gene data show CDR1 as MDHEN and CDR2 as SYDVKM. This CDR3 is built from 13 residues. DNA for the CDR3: TGTGCCAGCCGTCTGGGGAGGGCCAATAGCCGGTACTTC. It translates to CASRLGRANSRYF. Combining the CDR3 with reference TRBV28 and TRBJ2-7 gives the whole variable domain DVKVTQSSRYLVKRTGEKVFLECVQDMDHENMFWYRQDPGLGLRLIYFSYDVKMKEKGDIPEGYSVSREKKERFSLILESASTNQTSMYLCASRLGRANSRYFGPGTRLTVT.

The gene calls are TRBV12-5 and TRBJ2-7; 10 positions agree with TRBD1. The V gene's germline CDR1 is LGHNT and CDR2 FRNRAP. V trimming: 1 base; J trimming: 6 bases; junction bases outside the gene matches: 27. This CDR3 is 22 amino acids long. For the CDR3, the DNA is TGTGCTAGTGGTTTGGCCCCATTACCCCGGACAGGGGGGCGCGGGAGTAGGGGCGAGCAGTACTTC. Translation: CASGLAPLPRTGGRGSRGEQYF. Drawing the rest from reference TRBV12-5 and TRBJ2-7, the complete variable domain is DARVTQTPRHKVTEMGQEVTMRCQPILGHNTVFWYRQTMMQGLELLAYFRNRAPLDDSGMPKDRFSAEMPDATLATLKIQPSEPRDSAVYFCASGLAPLPRTGGRGSRGEQYFGPGTRLTVT.

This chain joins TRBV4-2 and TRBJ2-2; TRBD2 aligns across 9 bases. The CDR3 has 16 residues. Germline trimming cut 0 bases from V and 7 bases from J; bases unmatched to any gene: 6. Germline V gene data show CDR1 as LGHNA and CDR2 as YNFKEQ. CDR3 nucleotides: TGTGCCAGCAGCCAAGATTTGGTAGCGGGAGTCGGGGAGCTGTTTTTT. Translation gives CASSQDLVAGVGELFF.

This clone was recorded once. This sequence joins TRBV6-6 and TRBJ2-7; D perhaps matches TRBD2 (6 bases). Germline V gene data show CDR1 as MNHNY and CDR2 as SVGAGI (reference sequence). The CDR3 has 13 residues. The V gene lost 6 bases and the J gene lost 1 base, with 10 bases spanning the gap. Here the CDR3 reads CASSKGLSYEQYF. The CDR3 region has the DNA TGTGCCAGCAGCAAGGGACTTTCCTACGAGCAGTACTTC.

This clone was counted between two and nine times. CDR3 in amino acids: CASSSRGGLNTEAFF. The CDR3, as DNA: TGCGCCAGCAGCTCCAGGGGCGGTCTGAACACTGAAGCTTTCTTT. This chain connects TRBV5-1 to TRBJ1-1, with D possibly being TRBD1 (6 bases). The CDR3 spans 15 residues. Looked up from germline, CDR1 is SGHRS and CDR2 is YFSETQ. The V end was cut by 3 bases, the J end by 0 bases, with 12 bases between.

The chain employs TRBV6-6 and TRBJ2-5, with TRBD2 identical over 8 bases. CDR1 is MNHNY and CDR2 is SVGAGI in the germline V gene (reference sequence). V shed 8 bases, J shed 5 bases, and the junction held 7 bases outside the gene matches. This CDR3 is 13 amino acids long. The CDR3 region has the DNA TGTGCCAGCCGGGAGCGGGAGCGGGAGACCCAGTACTTC. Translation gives CASRERERETQYF.

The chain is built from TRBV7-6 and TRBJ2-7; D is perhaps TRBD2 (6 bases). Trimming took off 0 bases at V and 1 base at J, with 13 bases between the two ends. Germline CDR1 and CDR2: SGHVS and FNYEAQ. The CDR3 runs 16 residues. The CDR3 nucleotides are TGTGCCAGCAGCTTAGCTTCTAGCGCGTCTTCCTACGAGCAGTACTTC. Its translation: CASSLASSASSYEQYF.

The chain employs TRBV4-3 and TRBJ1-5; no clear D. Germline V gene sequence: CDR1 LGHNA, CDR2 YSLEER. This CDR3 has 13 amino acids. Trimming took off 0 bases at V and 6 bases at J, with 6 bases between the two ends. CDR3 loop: CASSQDRGQPQHF. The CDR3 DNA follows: TGCGCCAGCAGCCAAGATCGGGGTCAGCCCCAGCATTTT.

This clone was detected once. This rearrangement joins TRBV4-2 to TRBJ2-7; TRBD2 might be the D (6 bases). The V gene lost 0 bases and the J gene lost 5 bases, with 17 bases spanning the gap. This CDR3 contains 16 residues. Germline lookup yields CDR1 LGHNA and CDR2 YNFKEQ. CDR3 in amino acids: CASSQDRASVENEQYF. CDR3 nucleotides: TGTGCCAGCAGCCAAGATCGGGCTAGCGTCGAAAACGAGCAGTACTTC.

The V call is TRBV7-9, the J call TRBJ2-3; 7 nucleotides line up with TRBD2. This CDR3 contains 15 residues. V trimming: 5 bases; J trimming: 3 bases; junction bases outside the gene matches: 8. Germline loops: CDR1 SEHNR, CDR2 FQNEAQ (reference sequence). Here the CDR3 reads CASSVRAGRTDTQYF. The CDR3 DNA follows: TGTGCCAGCAGCGTGAGAGCGGGACGAACAGATACGCAGTATTTT.

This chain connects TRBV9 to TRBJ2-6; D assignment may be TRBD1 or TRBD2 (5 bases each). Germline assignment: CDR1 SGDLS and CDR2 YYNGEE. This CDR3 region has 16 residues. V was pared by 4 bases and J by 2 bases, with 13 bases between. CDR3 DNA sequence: TGTGCCAGCAGCCCCCAAGAGGGACCTGGGGCCAACGTCCTGACTTTC. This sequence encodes CASSPQEGPGANVLTF.

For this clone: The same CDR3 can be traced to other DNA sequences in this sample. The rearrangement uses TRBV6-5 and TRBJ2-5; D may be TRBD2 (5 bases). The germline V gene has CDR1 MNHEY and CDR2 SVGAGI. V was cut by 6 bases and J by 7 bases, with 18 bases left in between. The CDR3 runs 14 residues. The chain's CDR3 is CASSPDWKLGTQYF. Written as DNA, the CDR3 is TGTGCCAGCAGCCCGGACTGGAAGCTGGGGACCCAGTACTTC.

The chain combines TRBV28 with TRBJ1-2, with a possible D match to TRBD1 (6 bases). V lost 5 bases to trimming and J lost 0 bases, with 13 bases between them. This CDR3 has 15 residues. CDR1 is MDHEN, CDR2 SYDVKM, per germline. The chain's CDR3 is CASSVQGTANYGYTF. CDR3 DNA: TGTGCCAGCAGTGTACAGGGTACAGCTAACTATGGCTACACCTTC.

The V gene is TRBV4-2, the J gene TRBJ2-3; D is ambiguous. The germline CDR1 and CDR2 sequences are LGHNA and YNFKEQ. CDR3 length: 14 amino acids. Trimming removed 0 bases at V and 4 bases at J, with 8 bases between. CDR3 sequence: CASSQDPLADTQYF. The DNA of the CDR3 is TGTGCCAGCAGCCAAGATCCGCTAGCAGATACGCAGTATTTT.

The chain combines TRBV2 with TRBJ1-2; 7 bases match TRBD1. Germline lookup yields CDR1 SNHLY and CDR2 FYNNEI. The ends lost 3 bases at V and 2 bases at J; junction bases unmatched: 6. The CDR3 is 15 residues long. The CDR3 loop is CASSEALQGNYGYTF. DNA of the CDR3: TGTGCCAGCAGTGAGGCCTTACAGGGGAACTATGGCTACACCTTC.

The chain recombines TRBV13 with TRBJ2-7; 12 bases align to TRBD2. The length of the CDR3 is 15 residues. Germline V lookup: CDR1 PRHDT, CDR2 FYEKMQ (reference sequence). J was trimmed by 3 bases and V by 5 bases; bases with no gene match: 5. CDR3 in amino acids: CASSPWTSGNYEQYF. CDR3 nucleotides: TGTGCCAGCAGCCCCTGGACTAGCGGGAACTACGAGCAGTACTTC.

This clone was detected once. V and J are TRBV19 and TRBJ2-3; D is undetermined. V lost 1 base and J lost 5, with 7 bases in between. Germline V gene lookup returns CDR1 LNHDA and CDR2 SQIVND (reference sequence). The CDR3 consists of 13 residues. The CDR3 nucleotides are TGTGCCAGTAGTATAGTCCGAGGAGATACGCAGTATTTT. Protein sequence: CASSIVRGDTQYF.

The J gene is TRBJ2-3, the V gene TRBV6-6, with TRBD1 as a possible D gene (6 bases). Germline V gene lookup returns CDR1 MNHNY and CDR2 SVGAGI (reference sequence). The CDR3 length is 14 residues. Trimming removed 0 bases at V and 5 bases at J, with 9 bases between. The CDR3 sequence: CASSYSLGGDTQYF. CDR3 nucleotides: TGTGCCAGCAGTTACTCCCTAGGGGGAGATACGCAGTATTTT.